Listed below are T cell receptor beta chains from one sample, sequenced in a study of tumor-infiltrating lymphocytes in primary liver carcinoma. TCRdb reprocessed the multiplex PCR reads via MiXCR and lists one record per CDR3 protein. The table lists about 48,000 distinct CDR3 sequences, 70% to 80% of them singletons. Material: liver tumor tissue from sampling region 3. These receptors all stem from a man aged 35 to 55 with primary liver carcinoma and hepatitis B virus infection. CDR3s include the opening cysteine and the closing phenylalanine or tryptophan. Fields, in order: clone size, D gene, V gene, J gene, CDR3 protein, CDR3 DNA. A D gene is named only where the DNA matches it firmly. Only part of the rows carry a size: once, few, many, or a class if the clone is expanded.

many	TRBD2	TRBV10-3	TRBJ2-5	CAIRTSGTQETQYF	TGTGCCATCAGGACTAGCGGTACCCAAGAGACCCAGTACTTC
-	TRBD2	TRBV29-1	TRBJ2-7	CIVGEGSYEQYF	TGCATCGTTGGGGAGGGGTCCTATGAGCAGTACTTC
-	-	TRBV11-2	TRBJ2-5	CARRSRDSAHEETQYF	TGTGCCAGGAGATCCCGGGACTCGGCCCACGAAGAGACCCAGTATTTC
-	-	TRBV10-2	TRBJ2-7	CVSSKSRYGSDGYEQYF	TGCGTCAGCAGTAAGTCGAGGTACGGGAGTGATGGCTACGAGCAGTACTTC
-	-	TRBV10-1	TRBJ2-3	CASSESQETHTQYF	TGCGCCAGCAGTGAGTCCCAGGAGACACATACGCAGTATTTT
-	-	TRBV4-1	TRBJ2-6	CTSSQRYSANTVGVNVLTF	TGCACCAGCAGCCAAAGGTATTCGGCGAACACGGTCGGGGTCAACGTCCTGACTTTC
-	-	TRBV28	TRBJ2-2	CASGLWQGVTTGELFF	TGTGCCAGCGGTTTATGGCAGGGTGTAACCACCGGGGAGCTGTTTTTT
-	-	TRBV5-4	TRBJ2-7	CASRMDQAYEQYF	TGTGCCAGTAGGATGGACCAAGCCTACGAGCAGTACTTC
many	TRBD1	TRBV29-1	TRBJ1-5	CSVEEQGEGQPQHF	TGCAGCGTTGAAGAACAGGGGGAAGGGCAGCCCCAGCATTTT
-	-	TRBV18	TRBJ2-3	CASSPTEVHFTQYF	TGTGCCAGCTCACCTACGGAGGTTCACTTTACGCAGTATTTT
-	-	TRBV7-6	TRBJ2-7	CANSLAAEAYEQYF	TGTGCCAACAGCTTAGCAGCGGAGGCCTACGAGCAGTACTTC
-	-	TRBV5-1	TRBJ2-2	CANSQSEQPGELFF	TGCGCCAACAGTCAGTCCGAACAACCCGGGGAGCTGTTTTTT
-	-	TRBV11-2	TRBJ2-7	CPSNPPWDDFYEQYF	TGTCCCAGCAACCCCCCATGGGACGATTTCTACGAGCAGTACTTC
-	-	TRBV12-3/TRBV12-4	TRBJ1-5	CASSLRTRGLNIGVNQPQHF	TGTGCCAGCAGCCTCAGGACACGGGGCTTAAACATCGGGGTCAATCAGCCCCAGCATTTT
once	TRBD2	TRBV4-1	TRBJ2-3	CAISQKSPGLARADTQYF	TGCGCCATCAGCCAGAAGTCTCCGGGACTAGCGAGAGCAGATACGCAGTATTTT
-	TRBD2	TRBV29-1	TRBJ2-1	CSVVGTSGKGAYNEQLF	TGTAGCGTTGTAGGGACTAGCGGGAAGGGCGCCTACAATGAGCAGCTCTTC
-	TRBD2	TRBV7-9	TRBJ2-3	CASNLGSSGRAGTDTQYF	TGTGCCAGCAACCTAGGCAGTAGCGGGAGGGCCGGCACAGATACGCAGTATTTT
-	-	TRBV14	TRBJ2-1	CASSPGTWDEQLF	TGTGCCAGCAGTCCCGGGACTTGGGATGAGCAGCTCTTC
-	-	TRBV11-2	TRBJ2-1	CANCSAGPGNAQFF	TGTGCCAACTGTTCAGCGGGCCCTGGGAATGCGCAGTTCTTC
-	-	TRBV6-1	TRBJ1-5	CASSAGWTIDQPRHF	TGTGCCAGCAGTGCGGGGTGGACAATCGATCAGCCCCGGCATTTT
-	-	TRBV29-1	TRBJ1-1	CSVVHSLNTEAFF	TGCAGTGTTGTGCACAGTTTGAACACTGAAGCTTTCTTT
-	-	TRBV5-1	TRBJ1-1	CASSLEGPEAFF	TGCGCCAGCAGCTTGGAGGGGCCTGAAGCTTTCTTT
-	TRBD2	TRBV2	TRBJ2-1	CASSEMGEGEQIF	TGTGCCAGCAGTGAAATGGGGGAGGGTGAGCAGATCTTC
-	-	TRBV11-2	TRBJ1-4	CASSLDVGDEEMFF	TGTGCCAGCAGCTTAGACGTTGGGGACGAAGAAATGTTTTTT
few	-	TRBV12-3/TRBV12-4	TRBJ2-5	CASSTYPGGEETQYF	TGTGCCAGCAGCACCTACCCCGGGGGCGAAGAGACCCAGTATTTC
-	TRBD1	TRBV29-1	TRBJ2-1	CRGFPGQGVDKQFF	TGCAGGGGATTTCCGGGACAGGGGGTGGATAAGCAGTTCTTC
-	-	TRBV11-2	TRBJ2-7	CASSQYSGGGNEYYF	TGTGCCAGCAGCCAATATTCGGGAGGGGGCAACGAGTACTACTTC
many	-	TRBV7-9	TRBJ2-7	CASSQTESSYEQYF	TGTGCCAGCAGCCAGACGGAGAGCTCCTACGAGCAGTACTTC
-	-	TRBV6-5	TRBJ1-6	CASSRDGLDHNSPRHF	TGTGCCAGCAGCCGAGACGGGTTAGATCATAATTCACCCCGCCACTTT
few	-	TRBV10-3	TRBJ2-7	CAISRDDSTQYF	TGTGCTATCAGCCGAGATGACTCAACGCAGTACTTC
many	TRBD1	TRBV12-3/TRBV12-4	TRBJ1-1	CASSRGDRGAFF	TGTGCCAGCAGCCGAGGAGACAGGGGCGCTTTCTTT
-	TRBD1	TRBV12-3/TRBV12-4	TRBJ2-1	CASILPGTGLRGEQFF	TGTGCCAGCATCTTGCCCGGGACAGGGCTCCGGGGTGAGCAGTTCTTC
once	-	TRBV6-1	TRBJ1-2	CASSEMRTRYRYTF	TGTGCCAGCAGTGAGATGCGGACAAGGTATCGCTACACCTTC
-	-	TRBV11-2	TRBJ1-2	CASSLGGAGTLYDYTF	TGTGCCAGCAGCTTAGGTGGTGCAGGTACCCTCTATGACTACACCTTC
many	TRBD1	TRBV2	TRBJ2-1	CASSEDGTGDNEQFF	TGTGCCAGCAGTGAAGACGGGACAGGGGACAATGAGCAGTTCTTC
-	TRBD2	TRBV4-2	TRBJ2-1	CANSVTGTSEDNEQFF	TGCGCCAACAGCGTAACCGGGACTAGCGAGGACAATGAGCAGTTCTTC
once	-	TRBV4-2	TRBJ1-3	CASSREDRAGNTIYF	TGTGCCAGCAGTCGAGAGGACAGAGCTGGAAACACCATATATTTT
-	-	TRBV6-1	TRBJ1-5	CASSWGWTIDQPQHF	TGTGCCAGCAGTTGGGGGTGGACAATCGATCAACCCCAGCATTTT
-	-	TRBV12-3/TRBV12-4	TRBJ2-1	CAGTPGTGGPNEQFF	TGTGCCGGCACCCCCGGGACTGGCGGCCCCAATGAACAGTTCTTC
once	-	TRBV12-3/TRBV12-4	TRBJ2-7	CAGTEPGLALYEQYF	TGTGCCGGCACCGAACCGGGACTGGCTCTTTACGAGCAGTACTTC
-	-	TRBV29-1	TRBJ1-1	CSVTGHGTNPEAFF	TGCAGCGTTACCGGGCACGGGACGAACCCTGAAGCTTTCTTT
once	-	TRBV6-2/TRBV6-3	TRBJ2-5	CASGYPPGPPGTQYF	TGTGCCAGCGGTTACCCTCCTGGACCGCCGGGGACCCAGTACTTC
-	-	TRBV2	TRBJ2-5	CASNGGFLQETQYF	TGTGCCAGCAATGGGGGATTCCTACAGGAGACCCAGTACTTC
-	TRBD2	TRBV10-3	TRBJ2-3	CANSRRILAGKGTDKQYF	TGTGCCAACTCAAGAAGGATTCTAGCGGGAAAGGGGACAGATAAGCAGTATTTT
-	-	TRBV6-5	TRBJ2-2	CASRPYIGGELFF	TGTGCCAGCAGGCCGTACATAGGCGGGGAGTTGTTTTTT